This paragraph reports one T cell receptor beta chain. Antigen specificity is unknown. The data originate from a study of shared clonotypes between healthy human individuals. General study results and limits: Non-shared clonotypes were found to have lower generation probabilities than the clonotypes that were shared by all four of the sorted-subset donors. Donor clonotype sharing was expected to depend on sequencing depth. Naive subsets, compared against memory subsets, generally had larger estimated richness values. Represented genetic and exposure-history diversity was restricted by having few donors.

Libraries were prepared by immunoSEQ multiplex PCR; TCRdb keeps only in-frame clonotypes and omits some of them. The sample carries about 2,500,000 clones, more than 80% recorded once. Germline values: CDR1 SGHRS, CDR2 YFSETQ. This CDR3 is built from 12 residues. V shed 5 bases and J shed 8 bases, with 11 bases lying between them. The receptor comes from a man between 18 and 35 years old in good health. The gene calls are TRBV5-1 and TRBJ2-1; tentative D call: TRBD2 (6 bases). What was sequenced was naive CD4+ T cells sorted from blood. The sample's subset: CD45RA+ positively selected. The CDR3 loop reads CASRAGTYEQFF. Here the CDR3 DNA reads TGCGCCAGCAGGGCGGGGACCTATGAGCAGTTCTTC. Looking up the rest from reference TRBV5-1 and TRBJ2-1 gives the full variable domain: KAGVTQTPRYLIKTRGQQVTLSCSPISGHRSVSWYQQTPGQGLQFLFEYFSETQRNKGNFPGRFSGRQFSNSRSEMNVSTLELGDSALYLCASRAGTYEQFFGPGTRLTVL.